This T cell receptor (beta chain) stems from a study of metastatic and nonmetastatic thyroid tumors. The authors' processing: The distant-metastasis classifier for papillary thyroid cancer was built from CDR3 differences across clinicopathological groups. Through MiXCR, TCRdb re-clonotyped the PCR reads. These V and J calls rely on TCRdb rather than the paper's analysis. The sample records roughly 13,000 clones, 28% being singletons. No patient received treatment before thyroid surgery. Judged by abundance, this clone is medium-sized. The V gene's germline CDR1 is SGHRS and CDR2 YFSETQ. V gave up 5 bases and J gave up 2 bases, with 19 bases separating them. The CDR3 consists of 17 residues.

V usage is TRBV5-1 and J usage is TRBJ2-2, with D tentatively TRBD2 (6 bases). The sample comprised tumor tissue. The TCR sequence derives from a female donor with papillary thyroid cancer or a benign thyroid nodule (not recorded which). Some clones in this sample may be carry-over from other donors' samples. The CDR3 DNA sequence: TGCGCCAGCAGAATGAACCGGGACGGGGGAAACACCGGGGAGCTGTTTTTT. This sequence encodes CASRMNRDGGNTGELFF.